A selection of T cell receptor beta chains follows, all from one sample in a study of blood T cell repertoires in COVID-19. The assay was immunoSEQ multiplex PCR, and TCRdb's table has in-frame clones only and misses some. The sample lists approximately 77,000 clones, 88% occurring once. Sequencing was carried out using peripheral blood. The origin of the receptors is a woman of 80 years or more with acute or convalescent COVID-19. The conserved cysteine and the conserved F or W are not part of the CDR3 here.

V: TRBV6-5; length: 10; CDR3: ASSGANYGYT
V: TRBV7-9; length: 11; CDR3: ASSLSGRDEQY
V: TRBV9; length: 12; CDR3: ASSVGSMNTEAF
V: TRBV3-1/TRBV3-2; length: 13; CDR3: ASSQVDKRGNTIY
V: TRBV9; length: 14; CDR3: ASSRRSGIVQETQY
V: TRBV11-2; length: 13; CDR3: ASSLEYGQGSTIY
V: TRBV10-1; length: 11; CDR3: ASSESSTGELF
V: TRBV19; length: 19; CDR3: ASSIDRAGTSGRAYQETQY
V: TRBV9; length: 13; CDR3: ASSTRTSGGGELF
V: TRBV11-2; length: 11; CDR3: ASSLRDFYGYT
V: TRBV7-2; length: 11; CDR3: ASSLFQGYEQY
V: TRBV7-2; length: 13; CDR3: ASRLAGTSISEQY
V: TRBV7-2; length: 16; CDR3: ASSLEVRRGSSYNEQF
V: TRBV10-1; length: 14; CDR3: ASSETSGTDTGELF
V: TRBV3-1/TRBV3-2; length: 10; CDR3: ASSQVGTEAF
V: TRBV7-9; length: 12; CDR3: ASSPPGAPYEQY
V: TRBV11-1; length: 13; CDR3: ASSLSGISGNTIY
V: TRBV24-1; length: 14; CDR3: ATSDRRGGNTGELF
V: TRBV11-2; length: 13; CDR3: ASSPRGYYNSPLH
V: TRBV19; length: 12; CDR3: ASSNQGVQETQY
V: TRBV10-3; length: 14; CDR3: AISAAGGSYTGELF